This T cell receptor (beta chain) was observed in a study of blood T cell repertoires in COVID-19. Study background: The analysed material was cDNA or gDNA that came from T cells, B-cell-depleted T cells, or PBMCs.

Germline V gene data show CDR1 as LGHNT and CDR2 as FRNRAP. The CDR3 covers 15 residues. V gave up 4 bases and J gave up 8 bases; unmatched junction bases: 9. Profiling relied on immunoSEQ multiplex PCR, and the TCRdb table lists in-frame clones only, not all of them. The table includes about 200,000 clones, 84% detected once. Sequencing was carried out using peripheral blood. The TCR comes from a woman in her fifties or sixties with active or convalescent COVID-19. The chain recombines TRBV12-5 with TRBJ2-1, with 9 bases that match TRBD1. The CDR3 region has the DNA TGTGCTAGTGGTTCCCAGGGACAGGGTTGGGATGAGCAGTTCTTC. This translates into CASGSQGQGWDEQFF.